This is a list of T cell receptor beta chains from one sample in a study of cytomegalovirus exposure and HLA in healthy donors. Here immunoSEQ multiplex PCR was the method, and the copy in TCRdb shows in-frame clones only, minus some. The data contain some 210,000 clones, about four fifths of them singletons. Sequences were obtained from PBMCs. The receptors stem from a woman aged 45-60 years in good health and CMV-seropositive. The conserved cysteine and the conserved F or W are not part of the CDR3 here.

v_call | cdr3_aa
TRBV6-1 | ASSDLPGQGFNEQF
TRBV2 | ASRGRDRGRETQY
TRBV6-4 | ASSDKGPGGVYQPQH
TRBV10-3 | AITGQAGANVLT
TRBV4-1 | ASSRWGGRQETQY
TRBV6-5 | ASSYHYSYEQY
TRBV5-4 | ASRAPGQTYDGYT
TRBV19 | ASIPDRDSNEKLF
TRBV7-9 | ASSITGNTEAF
TRBV28 | ASSASRVVTDTQY
TRBV19 | ASSIDSGESDGYT
TRBV15 | AIKSSYNSPLH
TRBV7-2 | ASSLGLANTGELF
TRBV7-2 | ASSLHGLAGISTDTQY
TRBV2 | ASRRTGGASGYT
TRBV21-1 | ASTLGGGPSNEKLF
TRBV14 | ASSPWTGNTEAF
TRBV25-1 | ASGRGMNTEAF
TRBV6-5 | ASSSTGNSNQPQH
TRBV11-2 | ASSPGTGELF
TRBV9 | ASSAQGLASGVSGTQY
TRBV7-9 | SSSLSGYEQY
TRBV6-5 | ASSYGQGSYT
TRBV29-1 | SAPLQGNTEAF
TRBV14 | ASSSRQTGRSYEQY
TRBV6-5 | ASSSFNEKLF
TRBV5-1 | ASSRGLEGNQPQH
TRBV6-1 | ASREGTAAYNEQF
TRBV19 | ASSIGTGHLYEQY
TRBV5-6 | ASSLGQGIGGGYT
TRBV7-9 | ASSLTSETQY
TRBV4-3 | ASSQGWGHEQY
TRBV27 | ASSFQGAAETQY
TRBV19 | ASSTRLNYNEQF
TRBV28 | ASSLSPRTGGTEAF
TRBV14 | ASSPLTNRWETQY
TRBV5-1 | ASSLALSAGRDNSPLH
TRBV7-9 | ASSLDRAHYNEQF
TRBV5-6 | ASSIYRDRGRGGKNIQY
TRBV10-2 | ASSDPRADEKLF
TRBV18 | ASSLQSPIEAF
TRBV28 | ASRPGVFTEAF
TRBV5-6 | ASSLVSGEPTYEQY
TRBV7-2 | ASSVGQGSSYEQY
TRBV6-1 | ASSRGTGTEKLF
TRBV5-1 | ASSLDSPYGYT
TRBV7-9 | ASSLALRGSYNEQF
TRBV18 | ASSPVIREGNTIY
TRBV15 | ATSGRGFAYGYT